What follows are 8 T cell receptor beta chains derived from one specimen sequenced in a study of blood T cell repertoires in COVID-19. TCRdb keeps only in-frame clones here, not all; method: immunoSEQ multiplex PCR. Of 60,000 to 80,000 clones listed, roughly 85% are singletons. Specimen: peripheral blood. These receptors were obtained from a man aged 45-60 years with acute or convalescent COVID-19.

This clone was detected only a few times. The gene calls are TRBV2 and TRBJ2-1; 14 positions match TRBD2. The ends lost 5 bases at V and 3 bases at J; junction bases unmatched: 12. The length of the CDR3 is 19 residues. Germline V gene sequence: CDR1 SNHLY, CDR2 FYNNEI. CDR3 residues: CASSQRTSGGRDYYNEQFF. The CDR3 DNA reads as TGTGCCAGCAGTCAAAGGACTAGCGGGGGGCGGGATTACTACAATGAGCAGTTCTTC.

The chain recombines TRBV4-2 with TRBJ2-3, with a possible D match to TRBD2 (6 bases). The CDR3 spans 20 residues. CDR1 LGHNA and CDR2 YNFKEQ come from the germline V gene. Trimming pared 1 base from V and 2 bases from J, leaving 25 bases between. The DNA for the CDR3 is TGTGCCAGCAGCCAAGCAGGGATCAACGACGGGGGAGACAACACAGATACGCAGTATTTT. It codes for CASSQAGINDGGDNTDTQYF.

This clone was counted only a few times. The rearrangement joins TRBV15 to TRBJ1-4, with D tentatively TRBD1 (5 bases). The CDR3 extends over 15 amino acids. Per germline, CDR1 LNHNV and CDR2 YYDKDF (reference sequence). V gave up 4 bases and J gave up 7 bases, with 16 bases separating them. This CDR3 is CATSTLMGGGEKLFF. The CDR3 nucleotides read TGTGCCACCAGCACCCTTATGGGGGGTGGTGAAAAACTGTTTTTT.

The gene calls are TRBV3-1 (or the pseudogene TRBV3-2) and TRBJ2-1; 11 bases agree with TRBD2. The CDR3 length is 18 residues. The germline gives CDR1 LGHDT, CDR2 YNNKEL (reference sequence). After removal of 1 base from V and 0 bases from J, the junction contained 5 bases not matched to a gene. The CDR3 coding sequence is TGTGCCAGCAGCCAAGGGGCTAGCGGGGGGTTCTCCTACAATGAGCAGTTCTTC. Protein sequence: CASSQGASGGFSYNEQFF.

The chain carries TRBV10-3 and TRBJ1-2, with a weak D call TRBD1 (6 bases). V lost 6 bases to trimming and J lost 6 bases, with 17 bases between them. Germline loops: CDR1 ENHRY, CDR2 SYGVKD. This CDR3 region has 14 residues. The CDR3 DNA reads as TGTGCCATCAGCGGCGGGGGGGGCAGGGATGGCTACACCTTC. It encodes CAISGGGGRDGYTF.

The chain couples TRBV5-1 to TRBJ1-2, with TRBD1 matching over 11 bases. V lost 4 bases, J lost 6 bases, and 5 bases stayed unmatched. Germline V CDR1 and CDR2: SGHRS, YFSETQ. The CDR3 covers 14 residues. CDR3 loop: CASSPDRGLDGYTF. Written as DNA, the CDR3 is TGCGCCAGCAGCCCGGACAGGGGGCTAGATGGCTACACCTTC.

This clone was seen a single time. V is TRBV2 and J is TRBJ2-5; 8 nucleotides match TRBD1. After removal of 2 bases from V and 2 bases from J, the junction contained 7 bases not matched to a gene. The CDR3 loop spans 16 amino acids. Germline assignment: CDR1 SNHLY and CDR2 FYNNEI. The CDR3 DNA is TGTGCCAGCAGTGAATTCGAGACAGGGGTACAAGAGACCCAGTACTTC. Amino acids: CASSEFETGVQETQYF.

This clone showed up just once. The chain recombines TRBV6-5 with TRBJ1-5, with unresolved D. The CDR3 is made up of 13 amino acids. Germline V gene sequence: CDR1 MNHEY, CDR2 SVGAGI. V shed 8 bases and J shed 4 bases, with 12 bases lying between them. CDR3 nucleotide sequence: TGTGCCAGCGCGAGACGGGATAATCAGCCCCAGCATTTT. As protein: CASARRDNQPQHF.